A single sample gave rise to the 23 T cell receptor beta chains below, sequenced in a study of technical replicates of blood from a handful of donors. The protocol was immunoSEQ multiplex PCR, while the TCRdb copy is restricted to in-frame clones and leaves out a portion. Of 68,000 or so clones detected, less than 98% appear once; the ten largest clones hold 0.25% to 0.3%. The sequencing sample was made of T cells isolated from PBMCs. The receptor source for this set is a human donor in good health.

The CDR3 spells CAISGIETSITGELFF. The CDR3 DNA follows: TGTGCCATCAGTGGCATAGAGACTAGCATCACCGGGGAGCTGTTTTTT. The chain carries TRBV10-3 and TRBJ2-2; 7 positions match TRBD2. This CDR3 region has 16 residues. The germline gives CDR1 ENHRY, CDR2 SYGVKD. V trimming: 4 bases; J trimming: 4 bases; junction bases outside the gene matches: 9.

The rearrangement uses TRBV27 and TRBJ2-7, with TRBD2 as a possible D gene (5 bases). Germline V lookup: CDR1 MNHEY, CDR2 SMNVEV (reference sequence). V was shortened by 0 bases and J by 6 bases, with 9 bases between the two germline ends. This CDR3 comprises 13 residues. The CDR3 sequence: CASSLSLGSEQYF. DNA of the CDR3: TGTGCCAGCAGTTTATCGCTAGGGAGCGAGCAGTACTTC.

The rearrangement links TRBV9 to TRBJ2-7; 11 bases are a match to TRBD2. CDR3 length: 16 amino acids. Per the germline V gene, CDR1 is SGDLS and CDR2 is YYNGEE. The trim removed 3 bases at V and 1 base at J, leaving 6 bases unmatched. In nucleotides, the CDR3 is TGTGCCAGCAGCGACGATCGACTAGCGGGGTCCTACGAGCAGTACTTC. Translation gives CASSDDRLAGSYEQYF.

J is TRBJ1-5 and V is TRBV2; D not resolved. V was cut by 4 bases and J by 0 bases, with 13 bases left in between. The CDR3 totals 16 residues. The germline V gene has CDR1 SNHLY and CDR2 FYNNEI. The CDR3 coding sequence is TGTGCCAGCAGTGCTAACAGAGTGGATAGCAATCAGCCCCAGCATTTT. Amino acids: CASSANRVDSNQPQHF.

CDR3 in DNA: TGTGCCAGCAGCTTTGGGACAGGGATCGGCGAGCAGTACTTC. It encodes CASSFGTGIGEQYF. This chain uses TRBV5-4 with TRBJ2-7; TRBD1 aligns across 9 bases. CDR3 length: 14 amino acids. Germline-derived CDR1 and CDR2 are SGHNT and YYREEE (reference sequence). V trimming: 2 bases; J trimming: 6 bases; junction bases outside the gene matches: 6.

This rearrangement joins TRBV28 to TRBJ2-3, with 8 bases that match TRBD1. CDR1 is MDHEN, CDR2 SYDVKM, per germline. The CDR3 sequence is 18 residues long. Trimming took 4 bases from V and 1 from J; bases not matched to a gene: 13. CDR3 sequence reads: CASSSTADRGGCTDTQYF. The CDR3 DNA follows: TGTGCCAGCAGTTCCACAGCCGACAGGGGAGGCTGCACAGATACGCAGTATTTT.

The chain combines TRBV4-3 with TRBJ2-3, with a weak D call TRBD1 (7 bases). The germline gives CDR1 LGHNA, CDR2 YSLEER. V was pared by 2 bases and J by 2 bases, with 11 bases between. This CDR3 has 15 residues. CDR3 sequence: CASSQSGGYTDTQYF. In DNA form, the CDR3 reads TGCGCCAGCAGCCAATCAGGGGGGTACACAGATACGCAGTATTTT.

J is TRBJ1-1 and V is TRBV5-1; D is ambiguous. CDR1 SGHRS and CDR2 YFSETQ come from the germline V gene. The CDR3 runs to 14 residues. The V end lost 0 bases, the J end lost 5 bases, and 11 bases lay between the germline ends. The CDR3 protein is CASSLDGGGTEAFF. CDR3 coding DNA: TGCGCCAGCAGCTTGGACGGCGGCGGGACTGAAGCTTTCTTT.

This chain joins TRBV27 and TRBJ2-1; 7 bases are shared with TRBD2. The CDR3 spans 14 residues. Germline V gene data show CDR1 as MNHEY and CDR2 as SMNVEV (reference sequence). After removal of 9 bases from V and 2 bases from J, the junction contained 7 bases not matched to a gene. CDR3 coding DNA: TGTGCCAGTTCTATGGGGGGGACCTACAATGAGCAGTTCTTC. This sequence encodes CASSMGGTYNEQFF.

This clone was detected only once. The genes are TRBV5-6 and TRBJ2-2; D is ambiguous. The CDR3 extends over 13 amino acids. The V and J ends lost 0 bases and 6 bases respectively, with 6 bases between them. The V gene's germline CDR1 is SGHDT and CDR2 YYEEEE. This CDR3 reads CASSLVISGELFF. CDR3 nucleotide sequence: TGTGCCAGCAGCTTGGTAATCTCCGGGGAGCTGTTTTTT.

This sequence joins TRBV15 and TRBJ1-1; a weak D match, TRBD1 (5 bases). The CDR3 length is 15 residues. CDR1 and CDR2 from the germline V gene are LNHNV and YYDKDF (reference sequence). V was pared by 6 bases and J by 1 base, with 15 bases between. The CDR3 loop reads CATSPLRAENTEAFF. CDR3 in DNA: TGTGCCACCAGTCCGCTCAGGGCGGAGAACACTGAAGCTTTCTTT.

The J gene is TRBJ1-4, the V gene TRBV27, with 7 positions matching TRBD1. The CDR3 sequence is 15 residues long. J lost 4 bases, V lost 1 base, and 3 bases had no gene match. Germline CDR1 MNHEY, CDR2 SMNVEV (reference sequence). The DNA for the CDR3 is TGTGCCAGCAGTTTATGGACAGGAAGTAATGAAAAACTGTTTTTT. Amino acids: CASSLWTGSNEKLFF.

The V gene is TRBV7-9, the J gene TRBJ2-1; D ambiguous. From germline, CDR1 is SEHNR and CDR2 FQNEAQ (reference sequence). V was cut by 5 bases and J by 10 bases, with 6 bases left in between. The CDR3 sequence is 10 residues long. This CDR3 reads CASSGREQFF. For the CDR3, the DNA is TGTGCCAGCAGCGGCAGGGAGCAGTTCTTC. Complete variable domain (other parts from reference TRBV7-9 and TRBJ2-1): DTGVSQNPRHKITKRGQNVTFRCDPISEHNRLYWYRQTLGQGPEFLTYFQNEAQLEKSRLLSDRFSAERPKGSFSTLEIQRTEQGDSAMYLCASSGREQFFGPGTRLTVL.

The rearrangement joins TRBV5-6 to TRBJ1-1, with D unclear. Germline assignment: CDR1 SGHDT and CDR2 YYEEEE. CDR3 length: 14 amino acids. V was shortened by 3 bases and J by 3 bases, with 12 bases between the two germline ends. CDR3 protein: CASSSPRGYTEAFF. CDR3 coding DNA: TGTGCCAGCAGCTCCCCTCGCGGGTACACTGAAGCTTTCTTT. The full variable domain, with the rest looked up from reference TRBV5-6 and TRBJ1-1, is DAGVTQSPTHLIKTRGQQVTLRCSPKSGHDTVSWYQQALGQGPQFIFQYYEEEERQRGNFPDRFSGHQFPNYSSELNVNALLLGDSALYLCASSSPRGYTEAFFGQGTRLTVV.

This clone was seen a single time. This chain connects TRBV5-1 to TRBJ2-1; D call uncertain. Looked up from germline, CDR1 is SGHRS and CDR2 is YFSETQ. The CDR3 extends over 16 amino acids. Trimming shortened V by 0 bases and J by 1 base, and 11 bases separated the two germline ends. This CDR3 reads CASSLVGENSYNEQFF. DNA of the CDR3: TGCGCCAGCAGCTTGGTTGGAGAAAATTCCTACAATGAGCAGTTCTTC.

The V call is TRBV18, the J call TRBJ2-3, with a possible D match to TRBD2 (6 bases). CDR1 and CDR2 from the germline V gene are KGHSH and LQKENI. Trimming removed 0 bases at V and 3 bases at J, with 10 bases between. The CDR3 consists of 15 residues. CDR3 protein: CASSPPAGTTDTQYF. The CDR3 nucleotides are TGTGCCAGCTCACCACCGGCGGGAACTACAGATACGCAGTATTTT.

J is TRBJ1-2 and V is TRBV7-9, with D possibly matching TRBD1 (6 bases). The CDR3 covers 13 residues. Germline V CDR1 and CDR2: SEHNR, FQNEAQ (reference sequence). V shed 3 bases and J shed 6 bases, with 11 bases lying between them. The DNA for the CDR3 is TGTGCCAGCAGCTTCAGGACAGTGGATGGCTACACCTTC. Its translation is CASSFRTVDGYTF.

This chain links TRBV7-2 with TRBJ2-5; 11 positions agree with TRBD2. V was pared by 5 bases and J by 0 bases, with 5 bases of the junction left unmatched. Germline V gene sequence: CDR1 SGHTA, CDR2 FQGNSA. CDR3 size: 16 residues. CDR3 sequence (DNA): TGTGCCAGCAGCACACTGGGACTAGCGGACCAAGAGACCCAGTACTTC. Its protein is CASSTLGLADQETQYF.

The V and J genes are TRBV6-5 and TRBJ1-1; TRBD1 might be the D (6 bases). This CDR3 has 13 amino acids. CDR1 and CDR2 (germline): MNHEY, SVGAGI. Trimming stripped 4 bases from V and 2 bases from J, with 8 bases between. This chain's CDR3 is CASSSGVNTEAFF. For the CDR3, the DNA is TGTGCCAGCAGTTCAGGGGTTAACACTGAAGCTTTCTTT.

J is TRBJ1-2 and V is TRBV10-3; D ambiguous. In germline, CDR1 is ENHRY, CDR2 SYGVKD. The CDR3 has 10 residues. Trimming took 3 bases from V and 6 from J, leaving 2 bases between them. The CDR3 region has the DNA TGTGCCATCAGTGACAATGGCTACACCTTC. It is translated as CAISDNGYTF.

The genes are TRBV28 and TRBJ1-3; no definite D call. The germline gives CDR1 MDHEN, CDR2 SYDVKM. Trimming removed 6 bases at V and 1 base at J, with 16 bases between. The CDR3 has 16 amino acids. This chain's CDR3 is CASSPGIVRSGNTIYF. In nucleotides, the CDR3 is TGTGCCAGCAGCCCCGGGATAGTTAGGTCTGGAAACACCATATATTTT.

In nucleotides, the CDR3 is TGTGCCAGCAGCGTTACAGGGGCCGGGGCTGAAGCTTTCTTT. Its translation: CASSVTGAGAEAFF. The chain uses TRBV9 and TRBJ1-1, with 7 nucleotides matching TRBD1. The CDR3 totals 14 residues. V lost 2 bases and J lost 6; bases outside the gene matches: 7. Germline lookup yields CDR1 SGDLS and CDR2 YYNGEE.

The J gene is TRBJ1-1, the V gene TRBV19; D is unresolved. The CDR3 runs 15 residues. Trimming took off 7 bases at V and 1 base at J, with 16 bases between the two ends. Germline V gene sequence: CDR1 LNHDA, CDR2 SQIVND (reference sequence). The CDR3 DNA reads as TGTGCCAGTACCAAATTAATAGTCCCGAACACTGAAGCTTTCTTT. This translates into CASTKLIVPNTEAFF.